This T cell receptor beta chain was retrieved from a study of post-analysis software for immune sequencing data. Across the whole study: The disease courses covered relapsing-remitting, secondary progressive and progressive-relapsing multiple sclerosis. Broader study findings: For normalized Chao1 diversity, multiple sclerosis patients scored significantly lower than controls did. Patients carried a handful of TRBV segments more frequently than controls did, and TRBV5-6, TRBV5-1 and TRBV20-1 were among them. Pronounced co-clustering by F measure was evident among identically batched samples.

Incorporated into the TCR beta cDNA libraries were unique molecular identifiers, which served to reduce PCR and sequencing biases. A single record per CDR3 protein comes from TCRdb applying MiXCR to the PCR reads. The table includes fewer than 550,000 distinct CDR3 sequences, around 31% detected once. V was trimmed by 0 bases and J by 4 bases, leaving 12 bases between them. The CDR3 runs to 16 residues. Germline CDR1 LNHDA, CDR2 SQIVND (reference sequence). With regard to this clonotype: Its target is unknown.

This chain connects TRBV19 to TRBJ2-2; possible D gene TRBD1, 6 bases. This sequence was found in a girl aged 2 to 17 with multiple sclerosis. The sample taken for sequencing was blood. The CDR3 is CASSIEARGITGELFF. The CDR3 bases are TGTGCCAGTAGTATAGAGGCCAGGGGTATCACCGGGGAGCTGTTTTTT.